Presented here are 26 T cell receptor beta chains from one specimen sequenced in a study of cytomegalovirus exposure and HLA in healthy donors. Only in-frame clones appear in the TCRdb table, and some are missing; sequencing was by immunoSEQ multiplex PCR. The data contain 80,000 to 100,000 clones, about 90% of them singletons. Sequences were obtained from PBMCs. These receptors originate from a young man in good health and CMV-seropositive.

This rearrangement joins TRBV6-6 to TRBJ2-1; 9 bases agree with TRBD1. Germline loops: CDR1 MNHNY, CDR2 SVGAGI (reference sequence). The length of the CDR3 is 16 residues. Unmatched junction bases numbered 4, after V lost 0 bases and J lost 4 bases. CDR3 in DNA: TGTGCCAGCAGTTACTCGAGGGACAGGGAGTACAATGAGCAGTTCTTC. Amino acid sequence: CASSYSRDREYNEQFF.

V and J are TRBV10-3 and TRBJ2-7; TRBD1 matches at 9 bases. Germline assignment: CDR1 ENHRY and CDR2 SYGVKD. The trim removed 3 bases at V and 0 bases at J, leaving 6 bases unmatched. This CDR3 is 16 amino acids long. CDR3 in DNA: TGTGCCATCAGTGACCCTGACAGGGGGAGCTCCTACGAGCAGTACTTC. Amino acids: CAISDPDRGSSYEQYF.

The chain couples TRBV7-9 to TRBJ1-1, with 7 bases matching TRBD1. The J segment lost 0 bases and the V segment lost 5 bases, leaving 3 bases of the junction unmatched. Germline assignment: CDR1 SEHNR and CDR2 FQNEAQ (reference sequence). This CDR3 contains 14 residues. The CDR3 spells CASSITGVNTEAFF. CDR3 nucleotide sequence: TGTGCCAGCAGCATAACAGGGGTGAACACTGAAGCTTTCTTT.

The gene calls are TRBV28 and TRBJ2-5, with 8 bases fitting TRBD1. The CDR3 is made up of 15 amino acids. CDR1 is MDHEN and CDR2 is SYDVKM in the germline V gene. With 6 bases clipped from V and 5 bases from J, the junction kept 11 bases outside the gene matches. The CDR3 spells CASSPMAGGVETQYF. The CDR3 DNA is TGTGCCAGCAGCCCTATGGCAGGGGGCGTGGAGACCCAGTACTTC.

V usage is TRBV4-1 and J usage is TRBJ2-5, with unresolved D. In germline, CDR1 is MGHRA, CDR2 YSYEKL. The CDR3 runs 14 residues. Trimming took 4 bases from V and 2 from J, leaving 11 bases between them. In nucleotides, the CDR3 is TGCGCCAGCAGCCTAAGCGAAGGTCAAGAGACCCAGTACTTC. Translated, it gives CASSLSEGQETQYF.

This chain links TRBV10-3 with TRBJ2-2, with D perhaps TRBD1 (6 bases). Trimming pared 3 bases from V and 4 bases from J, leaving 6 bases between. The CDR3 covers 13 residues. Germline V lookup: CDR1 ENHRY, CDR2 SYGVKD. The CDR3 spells CAISDRGTGELFF. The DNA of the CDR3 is TGTGCCATCAGTGACAGGGGCACCGGGGAGCTGTTTTTT.

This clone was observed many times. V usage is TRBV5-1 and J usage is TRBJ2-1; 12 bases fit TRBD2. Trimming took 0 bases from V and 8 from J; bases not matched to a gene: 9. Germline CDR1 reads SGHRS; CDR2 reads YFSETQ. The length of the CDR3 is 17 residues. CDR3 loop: CASSLGLAGATRYEQFF. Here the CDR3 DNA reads TGCGCCAGCAGCTTGGGACTAGCGGGGGCCACCAGGTATGAGCAGTTCTTC.

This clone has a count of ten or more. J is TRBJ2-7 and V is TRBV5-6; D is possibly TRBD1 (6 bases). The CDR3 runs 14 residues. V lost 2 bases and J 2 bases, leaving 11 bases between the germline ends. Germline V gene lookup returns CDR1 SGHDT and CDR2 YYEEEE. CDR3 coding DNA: TGTGCCAGCAGCTTTGAGGACAGCCCCTACGAGCAGTACTTC. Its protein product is CASSFEDSPYEQYF.

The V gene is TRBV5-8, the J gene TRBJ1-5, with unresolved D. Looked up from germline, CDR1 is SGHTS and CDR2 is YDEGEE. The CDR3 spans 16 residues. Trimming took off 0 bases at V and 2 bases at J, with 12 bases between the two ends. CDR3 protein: CASSLASGSGNQPQHF. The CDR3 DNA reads TGTGCCAGCAGCTTGGCCTCCGGGAGTGGCAATCAGCCCCAGCATTTT. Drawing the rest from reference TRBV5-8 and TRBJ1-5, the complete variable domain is EAGVTQSPTHLIKTRGQQATLRCSPISGHTSVYWYQQALGLGLQFLLWYDEGEERNRGNFPPRFSGRQFPNYSSELNVNALELEDSALYLCASSLASGSGNQPQHFGDGTRLSIL.

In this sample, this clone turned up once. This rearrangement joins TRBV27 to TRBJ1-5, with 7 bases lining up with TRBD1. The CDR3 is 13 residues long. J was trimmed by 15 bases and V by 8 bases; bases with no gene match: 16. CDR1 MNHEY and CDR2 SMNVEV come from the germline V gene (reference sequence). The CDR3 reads CASGETGRGGWHF. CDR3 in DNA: TGTGCCAGCGGAGAGACAGGGCGGGGGGGATGGCATTTT.

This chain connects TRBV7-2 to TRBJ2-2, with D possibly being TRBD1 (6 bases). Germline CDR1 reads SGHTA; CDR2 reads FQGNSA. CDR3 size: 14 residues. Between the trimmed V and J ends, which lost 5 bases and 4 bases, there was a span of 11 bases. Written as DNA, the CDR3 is TGTGCCAGCAGCGAACAGGGTTCCACCGGGGAGCTGTTTTTT. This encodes CASSEQGSTGELFF.

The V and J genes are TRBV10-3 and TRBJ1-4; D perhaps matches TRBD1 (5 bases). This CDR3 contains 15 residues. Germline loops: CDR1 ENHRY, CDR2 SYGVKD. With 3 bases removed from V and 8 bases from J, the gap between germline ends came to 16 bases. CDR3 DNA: TGTGCCATCAGTGAAGGGGCTCTGGAAGTGGAAAAACTGTTTTTT. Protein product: CAISEGALEVEKLFF.

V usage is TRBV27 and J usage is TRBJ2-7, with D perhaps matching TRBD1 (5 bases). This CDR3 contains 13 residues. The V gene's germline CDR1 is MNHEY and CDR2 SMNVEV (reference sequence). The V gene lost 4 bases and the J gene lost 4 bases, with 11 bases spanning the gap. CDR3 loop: CASSYSSGYEQYF. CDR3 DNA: TGTGCCAGCAGTTATTCCTCAGGGTACGAGCAGTACTTC.

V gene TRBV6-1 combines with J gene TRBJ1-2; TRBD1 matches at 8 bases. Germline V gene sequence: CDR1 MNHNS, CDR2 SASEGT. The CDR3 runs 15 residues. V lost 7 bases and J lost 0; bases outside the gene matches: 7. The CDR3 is CASNSGGPANYGYTF. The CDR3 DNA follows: TGTGCCAGCAACTCAGGGGGCCCAGCTAACTATGGCTACACCTTC.

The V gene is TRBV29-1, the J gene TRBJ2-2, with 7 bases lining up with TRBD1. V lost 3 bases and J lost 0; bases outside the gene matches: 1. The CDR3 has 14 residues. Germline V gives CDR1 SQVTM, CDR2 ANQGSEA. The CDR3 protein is CSVEDRSNTGELFF. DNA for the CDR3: TGCAGCGTTGAGGACAGGTCGAACACCGGGGAGCTGTTTTTT.

The CDR3 reads CASSKGTATNYGYTF. The DNA of the CDR3 is TGTGCCAGCAGCAAAGGGACAGCGACTAACTATGGCTACACCTTC. The chain couples TRBV14 to TRBJ1-2, with 7 bases lining up with TRBD1. The germline CDR1 and CDR2 sequences are SGHDN and FVKESK. Trimming at V came to 5 bases and at J to 0 bases, leaving 6 bases not matched to a gene. The CDR3 spans 15 residues.

In DNA, the CDR3 is TGCGCCAGCAGCTTGTCCGGGACAGGGGAAGAGACCCAGTACTTC. It codes for CASSLSGTGEETQYF. The V call is TRBV5-1, the J call TRBJ2-5; TRBD1 matches 10 bases. The CDR3 covers 15 residues. Losses at the gene ends were 1 base for V and 3 bases for J; bases not matched to a gene: 3. Germline lookup yields CDR1 SGHRS and CDR2 YFSETQ.

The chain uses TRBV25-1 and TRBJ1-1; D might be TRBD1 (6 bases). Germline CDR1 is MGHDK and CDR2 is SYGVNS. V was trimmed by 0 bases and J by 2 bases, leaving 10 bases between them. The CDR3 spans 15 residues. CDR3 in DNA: TGTGCCAGCAGTGAATACAGGGGAAGAAACACTGAAGCTTTCTTT. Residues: CASSEYRGRNTEAFF.

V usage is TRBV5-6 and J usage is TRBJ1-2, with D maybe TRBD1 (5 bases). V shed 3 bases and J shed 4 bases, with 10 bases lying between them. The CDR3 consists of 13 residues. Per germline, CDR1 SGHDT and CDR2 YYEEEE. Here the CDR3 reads CASSSRGAYGYTF. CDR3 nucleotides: TGTGCCAGCAGCTCGCGTGGGGCCTATGGCTACACCTTC.

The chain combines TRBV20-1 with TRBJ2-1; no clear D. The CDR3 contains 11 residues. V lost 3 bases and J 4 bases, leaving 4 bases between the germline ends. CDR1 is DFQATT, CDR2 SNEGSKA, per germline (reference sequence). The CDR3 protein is CSASAYNEQFF. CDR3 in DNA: TGCAGTGCTAGTGCGTACAATGAGCAGTTCTTC.

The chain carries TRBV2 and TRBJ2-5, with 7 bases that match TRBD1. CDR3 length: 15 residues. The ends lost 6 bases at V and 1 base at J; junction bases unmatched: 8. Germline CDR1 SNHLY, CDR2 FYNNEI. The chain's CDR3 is CASRLTGPLQETQYF. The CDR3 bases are TGTGCCAGCAGACTGACAGGGCCTCTCCAAGAGACCCAGTACTTC.

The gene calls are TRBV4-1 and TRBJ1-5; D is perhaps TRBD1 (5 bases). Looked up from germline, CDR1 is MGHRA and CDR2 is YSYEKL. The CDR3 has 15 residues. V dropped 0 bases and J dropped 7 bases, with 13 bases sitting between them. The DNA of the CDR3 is TGCGCCAGCAGCCAAGATAGGGGATTGGGGCAGCCCCAGCATTTT. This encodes CASSQDRGLGQPQHF.

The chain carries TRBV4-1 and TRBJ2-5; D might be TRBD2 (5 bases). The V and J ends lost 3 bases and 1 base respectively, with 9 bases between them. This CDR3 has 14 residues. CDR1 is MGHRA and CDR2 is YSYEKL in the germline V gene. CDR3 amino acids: CASSHSGVQETQYF. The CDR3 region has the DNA TGCGCCAGCAGCCATTCCGGGGTCCAAGAGACCCAGTACTTC.

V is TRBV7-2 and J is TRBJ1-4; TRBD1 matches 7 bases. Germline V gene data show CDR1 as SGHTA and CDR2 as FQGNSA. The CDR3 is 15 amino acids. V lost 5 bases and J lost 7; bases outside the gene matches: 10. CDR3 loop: CASSTNRDRAEKLFF. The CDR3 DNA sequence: TGTGCCAGCAGCACAAACCGGGACAGAGCTGAAAAACTGTTTTTT.

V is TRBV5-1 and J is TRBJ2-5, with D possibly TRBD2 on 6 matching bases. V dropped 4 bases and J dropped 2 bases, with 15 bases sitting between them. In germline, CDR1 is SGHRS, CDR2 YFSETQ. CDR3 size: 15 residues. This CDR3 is CASSDSRAGQETQYF. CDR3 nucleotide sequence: TGCGCCAGCAGCGACTCACGGGCGGGACAAGAGACCCAGTACTTC.

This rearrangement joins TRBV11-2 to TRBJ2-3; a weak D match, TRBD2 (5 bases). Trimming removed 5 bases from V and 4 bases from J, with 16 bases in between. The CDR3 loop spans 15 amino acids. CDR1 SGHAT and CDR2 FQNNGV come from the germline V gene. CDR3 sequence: CASSPTLLVADTQYF. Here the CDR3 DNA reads TGTGCCAGCAGCCCGACCCTACTAGTCGCAGATACGCAGTATTTT.